What follows are 31 T cell receptor beta chains derived from one specimen sequenced in a study of vaccination and CD4 T cells after COVID-19. These receptors are not linked to any known antigen. The Oncomine TCR Beta short-read assay sequenced DNA from cultured CD4+ T cells. Using its own MiXCR run on the PCR reads, TCRdb lists one record per CDR3 protein. The table records some 4,500 distinct CDR3 sequences, over 20% of them present only once. As for treatment: approximately nine-day PBMC culture with coronavirus spike peptide pools or control peptides (ViraFEST assay). The sample consisted of CD4+ T cells from blood, cultured in vitro, taken after SARS-CoV-2 vaccination. These receptor sequences come from a human donor who had recovered from COVID-19.

This clonotype was counted between two and nine times. The chain has TRBV6-2 or TRBV6-3 and TRBJ1-5, with TRBD1 matching over 7 bases. The CDR3 spans 15 residues. Germline V CDR1 and CDR2: MNHEY, SVGEGT. With 6 bases clipped from V and 2 bases from J, the junction kept 7 bases outside the gene matches. The CDR3 DNA reads TGTGCCAGCAGCAACAGGGGTTTCGGCAATCAGCCCCAGCATTTT. It codes for CASSNRGFGNQPQHF.

The chain employs TRBV2 and TRBJ1-2; unclear D gene. V was trimmed by 4 bases and J by 4 bases, leaving 13 bases between them. The CDR3 sequence is 14 residues long. The germline gives CDR1 SNHLY, CDR2 FYNNEI. The DNA of the CDR3 is TGTGCCAGCAGTGCTCGGGTCGTCCCCTATGGCTACACCTTC. Its translation is CASSARVVPYGYTF.

V is TRBV12-3 or TRBV12-4 and J is TRBJ2-3; D uncertain. This CDR3 is built from 12 residues. V lost 7 bases, J lost 1 base, and 6 bases lay in between. The CDR3 region has the DNA TGTGCCAGCACCAAAGGCACAGATACGCAGTATTTT. This encodes CASTKGTDTQYF.

Within the sample, this clonotype is medium-sized. The chain is built from TRBV28 and TRBJ1-2; D may be TRBD1 (6 bases). This CDR3 has 15 amino acids. Looked up from germline, CDR1 is MDHEN and CDR2 is SYDVKM. The V and J ends lost 3 bases and 7 bases respectively, with 18 bases between them. CDR3 region: CASSLGGGVKAGYTF. The CDR3 DNA reads TGTGCCAGCAGTTTGGGAGGGGGGGTTAAGGCTGGCTACACCTTC.

The CDR3 nucleotides are TGCAGCGTTGAGGGACCCCTAATCGGAGCTTTCTTT. As protein: CSVEGPLIGAFF. The chain uses TRBV29-1 and TRBJ1-1; perhaps TRBD1 as D (5 bases). Germline V gene sequence: CDR1 SQVTM, CDR2 ANQGSEA. Deletions cut 3 bases from V and 10 bases from J, with 15 bases between. The CDR3 extends over 12 amino acids.

The rearrangement joins TRBV6-1 to TRBJ1-6; D is ambiguous. Trimming cost V 6 bases and J 9 bases, with 12 bases left between them. The CDR3 runs 13 residues. Germline-derived CDR1 and CDR2 are MNHNS and SASEGT. In DNA form, the CDR3 reads TGTGCCAGCAGACGGCCAAATCGTTCACCCCTCCACTTT. This translates into CASRRPNRSPLHF.

This clonotype was found many times. V usage is TRBV6-1 and J usage is TRBJ1-2; TRBD1 matches 7 bases. This CDR3 is built from 13 residues. Germline V lookup: CDR1 MNHNS, CDR2 SASEGT. V lost 5 bases to trimming and J lost 2 bases; unmatched junction nucleotides: 2. The DNA for the CDR3 is TGTGCCAGCAGTACGGGACAGAACTATGGCTACACCTTC. This translates into CASSTGQNYGYTF.

This chain uses TRBV6-1 with TRBJ1-2, with 7 bases matching TRBD1. The CDR3 is made up of 13 amino acids. V dropped 6 bases and J dropped 2; count of bases not matched to a gene: 3. Looked up from germline, CDR1 is MNHNS and CDR2 is SASEGT. CDR3 protein: CASRPGQNYGYTF. The CDR3 nucleotides are TGTGCCAGCAGGCCGGGACAGAACTATGGCTACACCTTC.

The table lists this clonotype with many counts. V is TRBV6-5 and J is TRBJ1-2, with D hard to call. Germline V gene data show CDR1 as MNHEY and CDR2 as SVGAGI. The V end was cut by 1 base, the J end by 4 bases, with 13 bases between. This CDR3 has 15 residues. The CDR3 loop reads CASSYYRESSYGYTF. CDR3 coding DNA: TGTGCCAGCAGTTACTACCGGGAATCGAGCTATGGCTACACCTTC.

This clonotype was counted many times. The rearrangement joins TRBV20-1 to TRBJ1-5; D is unclear. Trimming shortened V by 2 bases and J by 2 bases, and 13 bases separated the two germline ends. The CDR3 length is 15 residues. Germline V gene lookup returns CDR1 DFQATT and CDR2 SNEGSKA (reference sequence). The CDR3 nucleotides are TGCAGTGCTAGAATAGGACTACACCGCAATCAGCCCCAGCATTTT. As protein: CSARIGLHRNQPQHF.

V and J are TRBV6-1 and TRBJ2-6; tentatively, D is TRBD1 (6 bases). Germline V gene sequence: CDR1 MNHNS, CDR2 SASEGT. This CDR3 spans 16 amino acids. V lost 7 bases to trimming and J lost 1 base, with 14 bases between them. The CDR3 region is CASTPPQGSGANVLTF. In nucleotides, the CDR3 is TGTGCCAGCACACCTCCCCAGGGGTCTGGGGCCAACGTCCTGACTTTC.

This clonotype occurred many times. This chain joins TRBV28 and TRBJ2-7, with D possibly being TRBD2 (6 bases). The CDR3 runs 11 residues. Trimming pared 7 bases from V and 9 bases from J, leaving 13 bases between. Germline CDR1 and CDR2: MDHEN and SYDVKM. The CDR3 DNA reads TGTGCCAGCAACTCCGGGGGTGCGCAGTACTTC. It translates to CASNSGGAQYF.

Only a few counts were recorded for this clonotype. This chain links TRBV6-5 with TRBJ1-6; D gene unclear. CDR3 length: 17 residues. Germline-derived CDR1 and CDR2 are MNHEY and SVGAGI. V lost 0 bases to trimming and J lost 3 bases, with 12 bases between them. The CDR3 nucleotides read TGTGCCAGCAGTTACTCTGGGAGAAGGGACTATAATTCACCCCTCCACTTT. Amino acid sequence: CASSYSGRRDYNSPLHF.

This clonotype was detected only a few times. The chain uses TRBV6-5 and TRBJ1-1; TRBD1 aligns across 8 bases. Germline V gene sequence: CDR1 MNHEY, CDR2 SVGAGI. This CDR3 has 16 residues. Trimming took 2 bases from V and 5 from J; bases not matched to a gene: 10. In nucleotides, the CDR3 is TGTGCCAGCAGTTACCCAAGCCGACAGGGGAGTACTGAAGCTTTCTTT. Protein sequence: CASSYPSRQGSTEAFF.

As to this clonotype: It is unclear where the CDR3 begins or ends on the DNA, so no DNA is shown, and the CDR3 is as TCRdb lists it. The chain couples TRBV24-1 to TRBJ1-6; TRBD1 is taken as the D call from the table, unchecked against the DNA. The CDR3 region is 24 residues in length, termini included. Germline loops: CDR1 KGHDR, CDR2 SFDVKD. This CDR3 reads CATSSQTSVYFCAISGQGNSPLHF.

In its sample, this clonotype ranks as medium-sized (0.01 to 0.1%). The V call is TRBV20-1, the J call TRBJ2-7, with D perhaps TRBD1 (6 bases). V was pared by 4 bases and J by 3 bases, with 16 bases between. The CDR3 sequence is 14 residues long. Per germline, CDR1 DFQATT and CDR2 SNEGSKA (reference sequence). The CDR3 coding sequence is TGCAGTGCTACCTGGGCCCCGACAGGCTACGAGCAGTACTTC. As protein: CSATWAPTGYEQYF.

This clonotype was seen a handful of times. V usage is TRBV28 and J usage is TRBJ2-1; no definite D call. Germline V gene sequence: CDR1 MDHEN, CDR2 SYDVKM. The germline V and J ends were trimmed by 4 bases and 5 bases, with 3 bases remaining between them. This CDR3 region has 11 residues. The CDR3 is CASSSNNEQFF. The DNA for the CDR3 is TGTGCCAGCAGTTCGAACAATGAGCAGTTCTTC. Based on the CDR3 plus reference TRBV28 and TRBJ2-1, the full variable domain is DVKVTQSSRYLVKRTGEKVFLECVQDMDHENMFWYRQDPGLGLRLIYFSYDVKMKEKGDIPEGYSVSREKKERFSLILESASTNQTSMYLCASSSNNEQFFGPGTRLTVL.

This clonotype was counted a few times. The chain couples TRBV20-1 to TRBJ1-3; tentative D call: TRBD1 (5 bases). The ends were cut back, 6 bases at V and 8 bases at J, with 17 bases in the middle. Germline assignment: CDR1 DFQATT and CDR2 SNEGSKA (reference sequence). The CDR3 is 13 amino acids. As DNA, the CDR3 is TGCAGTGCCAGCAAGGGGAAGGTGGACACCATATATTTT. Translated, it gives CSASKGKVDTIYF.

V is TRBV28 and J is TRBJ1-1; D is possibly TRBD1 (5 bases). V was trimmed by 2 bases and J by 7 bases, leaving 11 bases between them. CDR1 is MDHEN and CDR2 is SYDVKM in the germline V gene. This CDR3 is built from 13 residues. CDR3 DNA: TGTGCCAGCAGTTTAATTACAAGGGGTGAAGCTTTCTTT. This gives the protein CASSLITRGEAFF.

This clonotype is deemed medium-sized (0.01 to 0.1%). The chain combines TRBV6-1 with TRBJ1-6; TRBD1 matches 7 bases. In germline, CDR1 is MNHNS, CDR2 SASEGT. The CDR3 consists of 13 residues. V was clipped by 10 bases and J by 7 bases; unmatched bases: 7. The CDR3 nucleotides are TGTGCCACCAACAGGGGTGGGAATTCACCCCTCCACTTT. The encoded protein is CATNRGGNSPLHF.

This clonotype turned up a few times. This chain links TRBV27 with TRBJ1-1, with D perhaps TRBD1 (6 bases). Germline V lookup: CDR1 MNHEY, CDR2 SMNVEV (reference sequence). Trimming took off 4 bases at V and 8 bases at J, with 20 bases between the two ends. The CDR3 totals 15 residues. The CDR3 nucleotides read TGTGCCAGCAGTTCGTACACCGGGACACGGAGAGAAGCTTTCTTT. This gives the protein CASSSYTGTRREAFF.

Ten or more counts support this clonotype. The chain is built from TRBV20-1 and TRBJ2-7, with TRBD1 as a possible D gene (6 bases). CDR1 is DFQATT and CDR2 is SNEGSKA in the germline V gene (reference sequence). Trimming took off 5 bases at V and 2 bases at J, with 19 bases between the two ends. This CDR3 region has 15 residues. CDR3 region: CSARFVRQAAYEQYF. As DNA, the CDR3 is TGCAGTGCTCGTTTTGTGAGACAGGCCGCCTACGAGCAGTACTTC.

This clonotype was observed a handful of times. This rearrangement joins TRBV9 to TRBJ1-6, with D perhaps TRBD1 (5 bases). V lost 4 bases to trimming and J lost 5 bases, with 10 bases between them. CDR3 length: 14 residues. Germline CDR1 is SGDLS and CDR2 is YYNGEE. The CDR3 region has the DNA TGTGCCAGCAGCCGGGGACGGGATAATTCACCCCTCCACTTT. Translated: CASSRGRDNSPLHF.

V and J are TRBV11-2 and TRBJ2-5, with D unclear. This CDR3 region has 11 residues. Trimming stripped 5 bases from V and 5 bases from J, with 6 bases between. Per the germline V gene, CDR1 is SGHAT and CDR2 is FQNNGV. The CDR3 region is CASSAGETQYF. The CDR3 DNA reads as TGTGCCAGCAGCGCTGGGGAGACCCAGTACTTC.

This chain uses TRBV20-1 with TRBJ2-3; D ambiguous. This CDR3 has 12 residues. Trimming removed 7 bases from V and 5 bases from J, with 13 bases in between. The germline V gene encodes CDR1 DFQATT and CDR2 SNEGSKA (reference sequence). Here the CDR3 DNA reads TGCAGTGGTGGTGGTAGCTTAGATACGCAGTATTTT. Translation gives CSGGGSLDTQYF.

This chain uses TRBV19 with TRBJ2-3; perhaps TRBD2 as D (5 bases). The CDR3 extends over 14 amino acids. Trimming took off 5 bases at V and 2 bases at J, with 11 bases between the two ends. Germline assignment: CDR1 LNHDA and CDR2 SQIVND (reference sequence). The CDR3 loop is CASSDTGITDTQYF. For the CDR3, the DNA is TGTGCCAGTAGTGATACCGGGATCACAGATACGCAGTATTTT.

The chain carries TRBV12-3 or TRBV12-4 and TRBJ1-2, with a possible D match to TRBD1 (6 bases). Trimming stripped 5 bases from V and 6 bases from J, with 13 bases between. The CDR3 loop spans 13 amino acids. The CDR3 sequence: CASSRYGGHGYTF. As DNA, the CDR3 is TGTGCCAGCAGTCGGTATGGGGGGCATGGCTACACCTTC.

The CDR3 region is CASSLGGEGNQPQHF. The DNA of the CDR3 is TGCGCCAGCAGCTTGGGAGGGGAGGGCAATCAGCCCCAGCATTTT. The chain uses TRBV5-1 and TRBJ1-5, with a tentative D call TRBD1 (5 bases). The CDR3 is 15 amino acids. CDR1 is SGHRS and CDR2 is YFSETQ in the germline V gene. V shed 0 bases and J shed 2 bases, with 9 bases lying between them.

This chain joins TRBV7-7 and TRBJ2-2; D is possibly TRBD1 (6 bases). V was pared by 2 bases and J by 7 bases, with 11 bases between. The CDR3 is made up of 14 amino acids. Germline lookup yields CDR1 SSHAT and CDR2 FNYEAQ (reference sequence). CDR3 amino acids: CASSLFGGGGELFF. The CDR3 region has the DNA TGTGCCAGCAGCTTATTTGGGGGCGGCGGGGAGCTGTTTTTT.

The J gene is TRBJ1-3, the V gene TRBV7-9; 8 positions match TRBD1. The CDR3 is made up of 15 amino acids. Germline CDR1 is SEHNR and CDR2 is FQNEAQ (reference sequence). V lost 2 bases to trimming and J lost 7 bases; unmatched junction nucleotides: 7. The CDR3 nucleotides are TGTGCCAGCAGCTTAATAGGACAGGGACAGAACACCATATATTTT. Translating gives CASSLIGQGQNTIYF.

This clonotype is labeled as medium-sized (0.01 to 0.1%). The V call is TRBV20-1, the J call TRBJ1-5; D not certain. The CDR3 has 13 residues. Per germline, CDR1 DFQATT and CDR2 SNEGSKA (reference sequence). V dropped 0 bases and J dropped 3 bases, with 6 bases sitting between them. CDR3 bases: TGCAGTGCTAGAGACCTGAACAATCAGCCCCAGCATTTT. Translating gives CSARDLNNQPQHF.